A selection of T cell receptor beta chains follows, all from one sample in a study of CD8 T cells in ankylosing spondylitis. TCRdb ran MiXCR on the 5' RACE reads and lists one entry per CDR3 protein. The sample yields 390,000 or so distinct CDR3 sequences, 20% to 25% seen once. The sample comprised blood, either unsorted or a sorted T cell fraction (not recorded which). The receptors shown here come from a male donor with ankylosing spondylitis. Both conserved end residues are part of each CDR3. The D gene is left open where the match is weak. The size of a clone is reported for some rows only, either as once, few or many, or as a class for expanded clones.

clone size | J gene | CDR3 length | V gene | D gene | CDR3 protein | CDR3 DNA
NA | TRBJ1-1 | 14 | TRBV12-3/TRBV12-4 | NA | CASSWQDGGSEAFF | TGTGCCAGCAGTTGGCAGGATGGTGGTTCTGAAGCTTTCTTT
NA | TRBJ2-7 | 14 | TRBV2 | TRBD2 | CASTAGGPSYEQYF | TGTGCCAGCACCGCGGGAGGGCCCTCCTACGAGCAGTACTTC
few | TRBJ2-2 | 15 | TRBV7-9 | NA | CASKPGSGYTGELFF | TGTGCCAGCAAGCCGGGATCCGGGTATACCGGGGAGCTGTTTTTT
few | TRBJ2-3 | 12 | TRBV6-1 | NA | CASSERRDTQYF | TGTGCCAGCAGTGAGCGGCGAGATACGCAGTATTTT
NA | TRBJ2-1 | 15 | TRBV19 | NA | CASSNGPGSYNEQFF | TGTGCCAGTAGTAACGGCCCGGGCTCCTACAATGAGCAGTTCTTC
NA | TRBJ2-3 | 16 | TRBV20-1 | NA | CSAERVAWSNTDTQYF | TGCAGTGCAGAACGCGTGGCGTGGAGTAACACAGATACGCAGTATTTT
few | TRBJ1-5 | 13 | TRBV5-1 | NA | CASREEVNQPQHF | TGCGCCAGCAGGGAAGAGGTCAATCAGCCCCAGCATTTT
NA | TRBJ1-3 | 13 | TRBV12-3/TRBV12-4 | NA | CATGAGPRNTIYF | TGTGCCACCGGTGCTGGGCCTAGAAACACCATATATTTT
NA | TRBJ2-5 | 14 | TRBV20-1 | NA | CSPWLAGNQETQYF | TGCAGTCCCTGGCTTGCAGGGAACCAAGAGACCCAGTACTTC
NA | TRBJ2-5 | 16 | TRBV18 | NA | CASSPRLGTIQETQYF | TGTGCCAGCTCACCCCGCTTAGGGACGATACAAGAGACCCAGTACTTC
NA | TRBJ2-1 | 15 | TRBV20-1 | TRBD2 | CSASSGRASYNEQFF | TGCAGTGCTAGCAGCGGGAGGGCTTCCTACAATGAGCAGTTCTTC
NA | TRBJ2-3 | 15 | TRBV11-3 | NA | CASSLSVGLTDTQYF | TGTGCCAGCAGCTTGAGCGTGGGTCTCACAGATACGCAGTATTTT
NA | TRBJ2-1 | 14 | TRBV27 | NA | CASSFQIPLYEQFF | TGTGCCAGCAGTTTTCAGATACCTCTTTATGAGCAGTTCTTC
few | TRBJ1-1 | 14 | TRBV24-1 | NA | CATSDAGMNSEAFF | TGTGCCACCAGTGACGCGGGGATGAACTCTGAAGCTTTCTTT
NA | TRBJ2-2 | 16 | TRBV5-1 | NA | CASSFFTTPLTGELFF | TGCGCCAGCAGCTTCTTCACGACCCCCTTAACCGGGGAGCTGTTTTTT
few | TRBJ1-5 | 17 | TRBV6-5 | TRBD1 | CASILLPTGYSNQPQHF | TGTGCCAGCATTCTACTCCCGACAGGGTATAGCAATCAGCCCCAGCATTTT
few | TRBJ1-1 | 11 | TRBV20-1 | NA | CSARAGTEAFF | TGCAGTGCTAGAGCAGGCACTGAAGCTTTCTTT
NA | TRBJ2-5 | 17 | TRBV30 | TRBD1 | CAWSANRGRGYQETQYF | TGTGCCTGGAGCGCCAACAGGGGGCGCGGGTACCAAGAGACCCAGTACTTC
NA | TRBJ2-7 | 15 | TRBV6-2/TRBV6-3 | NA | CASSLNRGKAYEQYF | TGTGCCAGCAGTCTAAACCGCGGGAAAGCCTACGAGCAGTACTTC
few | TRBJ1-2 | 14 | TRBV3-1 | NA | CASSHSSEHPGYTF | TGTGCCAGCAGCCACTCTTCAGAGCACCCTGGCTACACCTTC
NA | TRBJ1-3 | 15 | TRBV6-5 | NA | CPSSYGGGSGNTIYF | TGTCCCAGCAGTTACGGCGGGGGCTCAGGAAACACCATATATTTT
NA | TRBJ2-3 | 13 | TRBV29-1 | NA | CSVFQDSTDTQYF | TGCAGCGTGTTCCAAGACAGCACAGATACGCAGTATTTT
NA | TRBJ2-1 | 16 | TRBV12-3/TRBV12-4 | TRBD2 | CASSQTRLAPYNEQFF | TGTGCCAGCAGCCAAACCCGACTAGCCCCGTACAATGAGCAGTTCTTC
NA | TRBJ2-7 | 15 | TRBV20-1 | TRBD1 | CSAKNRGTLTYEQYF | TGCAGTGCTAAAAACAGGGGAACGTTGACCTACGAGCAGTACTTC
NA | TRBJ2-7 | 14 | TRBV5-1 | NA | CASSLVGETYEQYF | TGCGCCAGCAGCTTGGTTGGGGAAACCTACGAGCAGTACTTC
few | TRBJ2-7 | 13 | TRBV19 | TRBD1 | CASSGTDSYEQYF | TGTGCCAGTAGCGGGACAGACTCCTACGAGCAGTACTTC
few | TRBJ1-6 | 13 | TRBV20-1 | NA | CSASGRANSPLHF | TGCAGTGCTAGTGGCAGGGCCAATTCACCCCTCCACTTT
few | TRBJ2-7 | 15 | TRBV7-2 | TRBD1 | CASSLAGDRLYEQYF | TGTGCCAGCAGCTTAGCGGGGGACAGGCTCTACGAGCAGTACTTC
NA | TRBJ2-1 | 14 | TRBV27 | NA | CASSLSYLDNEQFF | TGTGCCAGCAGTTTATCGTACTTAGACAATGAGCAGTTCTTC
few | TRBJ2-1 | 18 | TRBV5-1 | TRBD1 | CASSLRQGALPLYNEQFF | TGCGCCAGCAGCTTGAGACAGGGGGCCCTCCCCCTATACAATGAGCAGTTCTTC
once | TRBJ1-3 | 18 | TRBV27 | TRBD1 | CASSPGPGQANSGNTIYF | TGTGCCAGCAGTCCCGGCCCCGGACAGGCGAACTCTGGAAACACCATATATTTT
many | TRBJ1-5 | 18 | TRBV4-2 | NA | CASSQKTRGEASNQPQHF | TGTGCCAGCAGCCAAAAAACTCGGGGGGAGGCCAGCAATCAGCCCCAGCATTTT
NA | TRBJ2-6 | 18 | TRBV5-1 | TRBD2 | CASSELPSGGSGANVLTF | TGCGCCAGCAGCGAGCTACCTAGCGGGGGCTCTGGGGCCAACGTCCTGACTTTC